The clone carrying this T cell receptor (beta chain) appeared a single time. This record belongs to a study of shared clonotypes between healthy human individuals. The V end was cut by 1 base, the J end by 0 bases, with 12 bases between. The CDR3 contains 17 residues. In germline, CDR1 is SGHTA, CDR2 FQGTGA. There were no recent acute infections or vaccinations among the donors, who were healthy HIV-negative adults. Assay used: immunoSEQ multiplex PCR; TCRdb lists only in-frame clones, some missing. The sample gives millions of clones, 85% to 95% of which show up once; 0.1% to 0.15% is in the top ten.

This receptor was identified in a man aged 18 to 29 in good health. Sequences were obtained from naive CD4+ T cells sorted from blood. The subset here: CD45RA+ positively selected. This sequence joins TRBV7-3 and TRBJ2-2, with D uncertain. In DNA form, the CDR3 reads TGTGCCAGCAGCTTAAACACTTTGGTTGCGAACACCGGGGAGCTGTTTTTT. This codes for CASSLNTLVANTGELFF.